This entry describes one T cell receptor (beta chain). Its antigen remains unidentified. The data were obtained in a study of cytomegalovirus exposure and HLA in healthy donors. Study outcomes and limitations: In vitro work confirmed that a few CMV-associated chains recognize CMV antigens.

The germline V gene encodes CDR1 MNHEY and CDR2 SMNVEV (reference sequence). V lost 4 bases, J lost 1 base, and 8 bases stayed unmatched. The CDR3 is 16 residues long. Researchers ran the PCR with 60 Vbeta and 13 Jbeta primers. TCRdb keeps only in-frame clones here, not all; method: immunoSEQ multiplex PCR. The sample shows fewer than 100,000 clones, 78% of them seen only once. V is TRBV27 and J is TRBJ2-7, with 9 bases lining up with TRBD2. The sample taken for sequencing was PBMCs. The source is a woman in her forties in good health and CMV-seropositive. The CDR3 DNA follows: TGTGCCAGCAGTTCGTCCCCCCTAGCGGGATCCTACGAGCAGTACTTC. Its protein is CASSSSPLAGSYEQYF.